Presented here are 2 T cell receptor beta chains from one specimen sequenced in a study of Ad26.COV2.S vaccination and SARS-CoV-2 variants. This table comes from immunoSEQ multiplex PCR, and its TCRdb copy is limited to in-frame clones, with some not included. The table includes roughly 500,000 clones, about 88% detected once. Treatment: some 20 received Ad26.COV2.S at low or high dose, single or two shots; about five received placebo; per-sample allocation not given. Sample collection was performed on day 63 after the first vaccine or placebo injection. The sample was peripheral blood, taken in a trial of Ad26.COV2.S vaccine versus placebo. The receptors here all came from a person between 18 and 65 years old who received the Ad26.COV2.S COVID-19 vaccine or a placebo.

This chain links TRBV4-3 with TRBJ1-4; D gene ambiguous. This CDR3 contains 15 residues. The V gene lost 4 bases and the J gene lost 1 base, with 10 bases spanning the gap. Germline assignment: CDR1 LGHNA and CDR2 YSLEER. The CDR3 coding sequence is TGCGCCAGCAGCCCCGAGTGGGGAACTAATGAAAAACTGTTTTTT. It translates to CASSPEWGTNEKLFF.

The chain joins TRBV29-1 to TRBJ2-1; 9 bases agree with TRBD2. CDR1 SQVTM and CDR2 ANQGSEA come from the germline V gene. The CDR3 sequence is 15 residues long. Unmatched junction bases numbered 12, after V lost 7 bases and J lost 5 bases. CDR3 amino acids: CSALTSSGTNNEQFF. The CDR3 DNA reads as TGCAGCGCCCTCACGTCTAGCGGGACCAACAATGAGCAGTTCTTC.